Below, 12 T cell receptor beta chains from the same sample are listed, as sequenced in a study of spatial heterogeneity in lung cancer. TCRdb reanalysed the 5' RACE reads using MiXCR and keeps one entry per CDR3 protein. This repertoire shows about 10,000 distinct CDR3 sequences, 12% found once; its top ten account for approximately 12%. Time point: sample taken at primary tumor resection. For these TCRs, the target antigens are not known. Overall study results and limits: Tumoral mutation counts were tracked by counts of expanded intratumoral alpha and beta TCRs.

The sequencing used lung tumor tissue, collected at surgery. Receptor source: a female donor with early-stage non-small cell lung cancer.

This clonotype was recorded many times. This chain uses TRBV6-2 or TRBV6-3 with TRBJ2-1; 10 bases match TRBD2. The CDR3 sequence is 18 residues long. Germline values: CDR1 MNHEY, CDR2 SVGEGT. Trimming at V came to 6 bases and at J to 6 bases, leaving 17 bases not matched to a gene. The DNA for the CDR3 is TGTGCCAGCAGAGCAACCCCCCCGCCTAGCGGGGGACCCAATGAGCAGTTCTTC. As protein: CASRATPPPSGGPNEQFF.

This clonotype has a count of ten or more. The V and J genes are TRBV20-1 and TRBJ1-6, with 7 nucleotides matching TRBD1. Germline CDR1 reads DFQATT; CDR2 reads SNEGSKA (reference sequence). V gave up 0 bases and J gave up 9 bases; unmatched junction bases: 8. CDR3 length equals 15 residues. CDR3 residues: CSARDQGGEGSPLHF. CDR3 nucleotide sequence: TGCAGTGCTAGAGATCAGGGGGGAGAGGGTTCACCCCTCCACTTT.

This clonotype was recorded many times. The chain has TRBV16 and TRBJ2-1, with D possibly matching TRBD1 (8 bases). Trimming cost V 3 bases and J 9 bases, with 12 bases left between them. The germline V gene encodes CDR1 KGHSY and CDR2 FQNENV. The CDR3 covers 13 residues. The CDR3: CASSQDREGEQFF. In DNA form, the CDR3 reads TGTGCCAGCAGCCAGGACAGGGAGGGTGAGCAGTTCTTC.

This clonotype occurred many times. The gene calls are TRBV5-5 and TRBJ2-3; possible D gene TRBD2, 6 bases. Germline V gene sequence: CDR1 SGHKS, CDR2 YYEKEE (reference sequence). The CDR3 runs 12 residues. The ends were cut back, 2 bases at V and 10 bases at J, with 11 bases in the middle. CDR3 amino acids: CASSLTGSPQYF. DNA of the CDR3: TGTGCCAGCAGCTTAACCGGGAGCCCGCAGTATTTT.

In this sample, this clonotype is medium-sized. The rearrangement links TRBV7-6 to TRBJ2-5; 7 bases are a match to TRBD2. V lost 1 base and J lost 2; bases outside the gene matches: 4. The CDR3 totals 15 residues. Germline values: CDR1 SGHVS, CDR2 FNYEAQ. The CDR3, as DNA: TGTGCCAGCAGCTTAGGGGAGGGTCCACAAGAGACCCAGTACTTC. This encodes CASSLGEGPQETQYF.

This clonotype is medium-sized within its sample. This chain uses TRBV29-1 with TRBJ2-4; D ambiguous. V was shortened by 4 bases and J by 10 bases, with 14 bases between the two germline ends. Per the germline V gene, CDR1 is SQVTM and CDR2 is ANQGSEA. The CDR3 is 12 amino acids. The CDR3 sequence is CSVGGLGQIQYF. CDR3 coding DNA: TGCAGCGTTGGGGGTTTAGGCCAAATTCAGTACTTC.

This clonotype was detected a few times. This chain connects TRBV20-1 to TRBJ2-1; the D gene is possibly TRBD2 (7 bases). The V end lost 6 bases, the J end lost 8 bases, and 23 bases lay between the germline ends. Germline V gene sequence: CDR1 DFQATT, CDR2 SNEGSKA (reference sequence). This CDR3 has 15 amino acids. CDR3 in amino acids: CSAGWGGGRMDEQFF. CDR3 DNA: TGCAGTGCCGGATGGGGGGGCGGGAGAATGGATGAGCAGTTCTTC.

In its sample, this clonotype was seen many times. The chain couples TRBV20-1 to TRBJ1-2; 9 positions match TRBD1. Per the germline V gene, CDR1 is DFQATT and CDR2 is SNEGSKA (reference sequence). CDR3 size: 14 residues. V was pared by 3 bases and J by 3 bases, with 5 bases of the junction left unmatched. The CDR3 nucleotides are TGCAGTGCTAGCTACAGGGGGCAGGACTATGGCTACACCTTC. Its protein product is CSASYRGQDYGYTF.

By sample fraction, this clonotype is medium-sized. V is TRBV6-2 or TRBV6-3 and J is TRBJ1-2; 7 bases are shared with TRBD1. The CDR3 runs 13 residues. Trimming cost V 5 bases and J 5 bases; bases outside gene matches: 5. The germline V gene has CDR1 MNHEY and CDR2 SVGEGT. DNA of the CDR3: TGTGCCAGCAGTAAAGACAGGGCGTATGGCTACACCTTC. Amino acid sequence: CASSKDRAYGYTF.

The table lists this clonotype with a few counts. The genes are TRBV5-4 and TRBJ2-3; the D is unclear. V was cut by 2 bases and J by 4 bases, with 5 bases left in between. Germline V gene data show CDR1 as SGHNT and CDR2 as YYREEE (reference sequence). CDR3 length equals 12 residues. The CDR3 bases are TGTGCCAGCAGCTTTTTCGCAGATACGCAGTATTTT. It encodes CASSFFADTQYF.

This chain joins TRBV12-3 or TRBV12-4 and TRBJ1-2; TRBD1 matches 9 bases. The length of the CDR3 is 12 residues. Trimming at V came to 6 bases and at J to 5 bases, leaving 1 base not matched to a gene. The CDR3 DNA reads TGTGCCAGCAGAGACAGGGGGTATGGCTACACCTTC. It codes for CASRDRGYGYTF.

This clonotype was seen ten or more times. This chain's CDR3 is CASIPFGASTLAKNIQYF. Here the CDR3 DNA reads TGTGCCAGCATTCCGTTCGGAGCCTCAACCCTAGCCAAAAACATTCAGTACTTC. This chain joins TRBV6-2 or TRBV6-3 and TRBJ2-4; D unresolved. Trimming took off 7 bases at V and 0 bases at J, with 22 bases between the two ends. Germline CDR1 and CDR2: MNHEY and SVGEGT. The CDR3 length is 18 residues.